This T cell receptor beta chain was captured by sequencing in a study of blood T cell repertoires in COVID-19. Clones were read by immunoSEQ multiplex PCR, and TCRdb kept only the in-frame ones, dropping some. Counted here are roughly 250,000 clones, roughly 90% occurring once; the ten biggest clones make up around 2.2%. This TCR derives from a woman between 40 and 50 years old who had recovered from COVID-19. Sequenced material: peripheral blood.

The CDR3 here is CASGPTYEQYF. CDR3 nucleotides: TGTGCCAGTGGTCCTACCTACGAGCAGTACTTC. The chain links TRBV28 to TRBJ2-7; D gene uncertain. Germline V gene sequence: CDR1 MDHEN, CDR2 SYDVKM. Deletions cut 9 bases from V and 2 bases from J, with 8 bases between. The CDR3 covers 11 residues.